This TCR beta chain comes out of a study of T cell responses to AZD1222 COVID-19 vaccine. Points on this clone: This sample includes further DNA sequences coding for the same CDR3.

The CDR3 is 14 amino acids. Looked up from germline, CDR1 is LGHDT and CDR2 is YNNKEL (reference sequence). With 2 bases removed from V and 6 bases from J, the gap between germline ends came to 13 bases. TCRdb's copy holds only in-frame clones and misses some; the assay was immunoSEQ multiplex PCR. The repertoire holds 130,000 to 150,000 clones, with around 91% as singletons. The sequencing used peripheral blood, collected on day 0 of AZD1222 vaccination. This TCR derives from an adult in good health. The gene calls are TRBV3-1 (or the pseudogene TRBV3-2) and TRBJ1-2; no definite D call. The CDR3 DNA sequence: TGTGCCAGCAGCCAATCGGGTGGTTGGGATGGCTACACCTTC. Residues: CASSQSGGWDGYTF.